This T cell receptor (beta chain) emerged from a study of blood T cell repertoires in COVID-19. Only in-frame clones appear in the TCRdb table, and some are missing; sequencing was by immunoSEQ multiplex PCR. The sample records a few hundred thousand clones, around 90% being singletons. Participant reports of clinical history set cohort assignment. J was trimmed by 4 bases and V by 5 bases; bases with no gene match: 4. CDR3 length equals 14 residues. Looked up from germline, CDR1 is LNHDA and CDR2 is SQIVND (reference sequence). This sequence joins TRBV19 and TRBJ1-1, with 10 positions matching TRBD1. This clonotype was sampled from a woman between 40 and 55 years old who had been exposed to COVID-19. The sequenced sample was PBMCs or T cells enriched from blood (not recorded which). The CDR3 DNA reads as TGTGCCAGTAGTCTGGGACAGGGGAGCACTGAAGCTTTCTTT. It yields the protein CASSLGQGSTEAFF.